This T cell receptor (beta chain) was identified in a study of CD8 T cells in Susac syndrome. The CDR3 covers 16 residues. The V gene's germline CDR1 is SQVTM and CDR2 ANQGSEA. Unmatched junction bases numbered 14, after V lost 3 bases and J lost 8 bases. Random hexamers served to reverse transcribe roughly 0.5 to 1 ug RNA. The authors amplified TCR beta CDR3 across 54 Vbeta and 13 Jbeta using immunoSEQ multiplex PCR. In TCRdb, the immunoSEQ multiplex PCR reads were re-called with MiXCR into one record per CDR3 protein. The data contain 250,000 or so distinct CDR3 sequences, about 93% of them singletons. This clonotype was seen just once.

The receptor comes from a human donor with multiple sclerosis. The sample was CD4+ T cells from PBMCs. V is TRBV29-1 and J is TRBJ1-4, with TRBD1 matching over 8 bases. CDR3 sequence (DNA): TGCAGCGTTGAGGGTCCAGGGGGCAGGGGCGTAGAAAAACTGTTTTTT. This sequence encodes CSVEGPGGRGVEKLFF.